This T cell receptor (beta chain) was profiled in a study of blood T cell repertoires in COVID-19. Study background: T cells, B-cell-depleted T cells, or PBMCs supplied cDNA or gDNA.

Original methodology: Amplification of reference gene primers was used by the study to estimate nucleated cell counts. The method was immunoSEQ multiplex PCR; TCRdb's version includes in-frame clones alone and lacks a portion of them. D and trimming come from the DNA, and the V and J calls and clone size come from that table. The sample carries over 90,000 clones, 88% recorded once. Trimming took 7 bases from V and 6 from J; bases not matched to a gene: 8. The germline V gene has CDR1 MNHEY and CDR2 SVGAGI. This CDR3 spans 14 amino acids. The receptor was derived from a human donor in a cohort sampled during active COVID-19. This chain uses TRBV6-5 with TRBJ2-5, with 10 positions matching TRBD2. Sequenced material: peripheral blood. CDR3 DNA: TGTGCCAGCACCTTGACTAGCGGGTTTCAGACCCAGTACTTC. Protein: CASTLTSGFQTQYF.